These 26 T cell receptor beta chains came from one sample sequenced in a study of identifying expanded T cells in peripheral blood. The assay was immunoSEQ multiplex PCR, and TCRdb's table has in-frame clones only and misses some. This repertoire shows around 100,000 clones, roughly 91% found once; its top ten account for around 15%. Sequencing used blood. The receptor set was obtained from a person aged 18 to 75 in good health.

The genes are TRBV7-9 and TRBJ2-3; possibly TRBD2 for D (7 bases). CDR1 is SEHNR and CDR2 is FQNEAQ in the germline V gene (reference sequence). The CDR3 has 15 amino acids. The germline V and J ends were trimmed by 5 bases and 4 bases, with 16 bases remaining between them. The CDR3 DNA is TGTGCCAGCAGCCCCGGCGGGGGCGGGGCAGATACGCAGTATTTT. It is translated as CASSPGGGGADTQYF.

The chain combines TRBV18 with TRBJ1-2, with D unresolved. The CDR3 has 14 residues. Trimming stripped 2 bases from V and 0 bases from J, with 7 bases between. From germline, CDR1 is KGHSH and CDR2 LQKENI. The CDR3 sequence is CASSPGGANYGYTF. As DNA, the CDR3 is TGTGCCAGCTCACCAGGAGGAGCTAACTATGGCTACACCTTC.

The V gene is TRBV7-6, the J gene TRBJ2-1; no reliable D call. Between the trimmed V and J ends, which lost 1 base and 6 bases, there was a span of 19 bases. The CDR3 has 17 residues. Germline loops: CDR1 SGHVS, CDR2 FNYEAQ. CDR3 nucleotide sequence: TGTGCCAGCAGCTTAGGAGTTGGGGTTTTAGGTGGCAATGAGCAGTTCTTC. Translation gives CASSLGVGVLGGNEQFF.

This chain connects TRBV7-2 to TRBJ1-2; no firm D call. In germline, CDR1 is SGHTA, CDR2 FQGNSA. The germline V and J ends were trimmed by 4 bases and 4 bases, with 10 bases remaining between them. The CDR3 covers 13 residues. In DNA form, the CDR3 reads TGTGCCAGCAGCTCTATCCAGACCTATGGCTACACCTTC. Translating it yields CASSSIQTYGYTF.

This chain connects TRBV4-3 to TRBJ1-1; 10 bases match TRBD1. The CDR3 totals 16 residues. The V gene's germline CDR1 is LGHNA and CDR2 YSLEER. Trimming cost V 0 bases and J 6 bases; bases outside gene matches: 7. CDR3 amino acids: CASSQDPRQGASEAFF. The DNA for the CDR3 is TGCGCCAGCAGCCAAGATCCTAGACAGGGGGCGTCTGAAGCTTTCTTT.

This clone was seen a handful of times. The rearrangement links TRBV7-2 to TRBJ2-3; maybe TRBD2 (6 bases). The CDR3 covers 14 residues. Per the germline V gene, CDR1 is SGHTA and CDR2 is FQGNSA. V was trimmed by 4 bases and J by 2 bases, leaving 10 bases between them. DNA of the CDR3: TGTGCCAGCAGCTCGGACTACTCCACAGATACGCAGTATTTT. Its translation is CASSSDYSTDTQYF.

V usage is TRBV18 and J usage is TRBJ2-7; D unclear. Between the trimmed V and J ends, which lost 0 bases and 0 bases, there was a span of 9 bases. Germline V CDR1 and CDR2: KGHSH, LQKENI. The CDR3 loop spans 15 amino acids. The CDR3 coding sequence is TGTGCCAGCTCACCACCAGGGTGGGCCTCCTACGAGCAGTACTTC. Its translation is CASSPPGWASYEQYF.

The sample holds a few counts of this clone. V is TRBV11-2 and J is TRBJ2-2; 7 bases are shared with TRBD2. This CDR3 has 17 residues. CDR1 is SGHAT, CDR2 FQNNGV, per germline. The ends lost 1 base at V and 1 base at J; junction bases unmatched: 6. The CDR3, as DNA: TGTGCCAGCAGCTTAGCTGGGCGGGGGTTGAACACCGGGGAGCTGTTTTTT. Translating it yields CASSLAGRGLNTGELFF.

The rearrangement joins TRBV5-5 to TRBJ2-3; maybe TRBD1 (5 bases). The CDR3 contains 14 residues. The V gene's germline CDR1 is SGHKS and CDR2 YYEKEE (reference sequence). V lost 7 bases and J 3 bases, leaving 15 bases between the germline ends. The CDR3 loop is CASGQGMSTDTQYF. The DNA for the CDR3 is TGTGCCAGCGGGCAGGGTATGTCTACAGATACGCAGTATTTT.

The rearrangement uses TRBV4-1 and TRBJ2-2; TRBD1 aligns across 8 bases. The CDR3 sequence is 17 residues long. CDR1 and CDR2 from the germline V gene are MGHRA and YSYEKL. V was pared by 1 base and J by 4 bases, with 8 bases of the junction left unmatched. CDR3 protein: CASSQGFRGRITGELFF. The CDR3 coding sequence is TGCGCCAGCAGCCAAGGGTTCAGGGGGCGCATCACCGGGGAGCTGTTTTTT.

The rearrangement joins TRBV7-2 to TRBJ2-5; D ambiguous. The CDR3 is 16 residues long. Germline V gene lookup returns CDR1 SGHTA and CDR2 FQGNSA. The germline V and J ends were trimmed by 0 bases and 4 bases, with 15 bases remaining between them. The CDR3 is CASSLAVSFLGETQYF. CDR3 sequence (DNA): TGTGCCAGCAGCTTAGCTGTTTCCTTCTTAGGAGAGACCCAGTACTTC.

The V and J genes are TRBV7-2 and TRBJ2-7, with unresolved D. Germline V gene data show CDR1 as SGHTA and CDR2 as FQGNSA. The CDR3 length is 14 residues. Deletions cut 2 bases from V and 2 bases from J, with 10 bases between. The CDR3 nucleotides read TGTGCCAGCAGCTTAAAGGGCCAGGCCTACGAGCAGTACTTC. Residues: CASSLKGQAYEQYF.

This sequence joins TRBV19 and TRBJ1-1, with D unresolved. Germline CDR1 reads LNHDA; CDR2 reads SQIVND (reference sequence). Trimming removed 4 bases at V and 2 bases at J, with 8 bases between. The CDR3 length is 13 residues. CDR3 sequence: CASSTWVNTEAFF. Written as DNA, the CDR3 is TGTGCCAGTAGTACCTGGGTTAACACTGAAGCTTTCTTT.

The genes are TRBV6-5 and TRBJ1-1; TRBD1 aligns across 8 bases. The ends lost 2 bases at V and 7 bases at J; junction bases unmatched: 6. The germline gives CDR1 MNHEY, CDR2 SVGAGI. This CDR3 is 14 amino acids long. The CDR3 region has the DNA TGTGCCAGCAGTTACGTCCAGGGGGCCGGTGAAGCTTTCTTT. Translation: CASSYVQGAGEAFF.

This chain links TRBV21-1 with TRBJ1-1. TRBV21-1 is a pseudogene locus. The CDR3 sequence is 16 residues long. This CDR3 reads CASSQAGRSKDTEAFF. CDR3 nucleotides: TGTGCCAGCAGCCAGGCGGGGAGGAGTAAGGACACTGAAGCTTTCTTT.

This chain links TRBV5-6 with TRBJ2-6; D gene unclear. V shed 4 bases and J shed 4 bases, with 9 bases lying between them. The germline gives CDR1 SGHDT, CDR2 YYEEEE. The length of the CDR3 is 14 residues. CDR3 amino acids: CASSPPSGANVLTF. As DNA, the CDR3 is TGTGCCAGCAGCCCCCCTTCCGGGGCCAACGTCCTGACTTTC.

This clone was detected only a few times. The chain carries TRBV27 and TRBJ2-7; D may be TRBD2 (6 bases). Trimming removed 6 bases at V and 4 bases at J, with 13 bases between. Germline values: CDR1 MNHEY, CDR2 SMNVEV (reference sequence). The CDR3 has 13 amino acids. Here the CDR3 reads CASSLGRRYEQYF. Written as DNA, the CDR3 is TGTGCCAGCAGCCTCGGGAGACGGTACGAGCAGTACTTC.

For the CDR3, the DNA is TGTGCCAGCAGCCCTCGGGACCGATGGGGTGAAGCTTTCTTT. Translating gives CASSPRDRWGEAFF. This rearrangement joins TRBV7-9 to TRBJ1-1; maybe TRBD1 (5 bases). Trimming removed 5 bases at V and 7 bases at J, with 17 bases between. The length of the CDR3 is 14 residues. Germline CDR1 is SEHNR and CDR2 is FQNEAQ (reference sequence).

This clone was recorded once. The rearrangement joins TRBV2 to TRBJ1-1; D is ambiguous. This CDR3 is built from 12 residues. Trimming removed 7 bases at V and 1 base at J, with 7 bases between. Germline CDR1 SNHLY, CDR2 FYNNEI. CDR3 residues: CASTVKNTEAFF. The CDR3 DNA sequence: TGTGCCAGCACAGTTAAGAACACTGAAGCTTTCTTT.

This sequence joins TRBV7-8 and TRBJ2-1; TRBD2 matches 12 bases. The CDR3 is 16 residues long. Germline values: CDR1 SGHVS, CDR2 FQNEAQ. V lost 3 bases to trimming and J lost 4 bases; unmatched junction nucleotides: 4. CDR3 DNA: TGTGCCAGCAGCTTCCGACTAGCGGGGGTTTACAATGAGCAGTTCTTC. Translating it yields CASSFRLAGVYNEQFF. The full variable domain, rest sourced from reference TRBV7-8 and TRBJ2-1, is GAGVSQSPRYKVAKRGQDVALRCDPISGHVSLFWYQQALGQGPEFLTYFQNEAQLDKSGLPSDRFFAERPEGSVSTLKIQRTQQEDSAVYLCASSFRLAGVYNEQFFGPGTRLTVL.

The chain combines TRBV7-2 with TRBJ1-6; tentative D call: TRBD1 (5 bases). The CDR3 totals 16 residues. Germline CDR1 and CDR2: SGHTA and FQGNSA. Trimming took 5 bases from V and 2 from J, leaving 13 bases between them. CDR3: CASSPRTTTYNSPLHF. The CDR3 DNA sequence: TGTGCCAGCAGCCCAAGGACAACCACCTATAATTCACCCCTCCACTTT.

This chain connects TRBV7-2 to TRBJ2-3, with D unresolved. V lost 4 bases and J lost 5, with 10 bases in between. Germline V gene sequence: CDR1 SGHTA, CDR2 FQGNSA. The CDR3 is made up of 13 amino acids. For the CDR3, the DNA is TGTGCCAGCAGCTCTCGTCCGGAAGATACGCAGTATTTT. It encodes CASSSRPEDTQYF.

The chain is built from TRBV7-8 and TRBJ1-5; possible D gene TRBD1, 5 bases. CDR1 is SGHVS, CDR2 FQNEAQ, per germline. Trimming shortened V by 0 bases and J by 1 base, and 13 bases separated the two germline ends. The CDR3 contains 17 residues. CDR3 sequence reads: CASSLAGRGGSNQPQHF. DNA of the CDR3: TGTGCCAGCAGCTTAGCGGGGCGGGGCGGGAGCAATCAGCCCCAGCATTTT. Full variable domain (rest looked up from reference TRBV7-8 and TRBJ1-5): GAGVSQSPRYKVAKRGQDVALRCDPISGHVSLFWYQQALGQGPEFLTYFQNEAQLDKSGLPSDRFFAERPEGSVSTLKIQRTQQEDSAVYLCASSLAGRGGSNQPQHFGDGTRLSIL.

The rearrangement uses TRBV7-2 and TRBJ1-3; 8 bases map to TRBD1. J was trimmed by 1 base and V by 5 bases; bases with no gene match: 10. Germline V CDR1 and CDR2: SGHTA, FQGNSA. The CDR3 is 17 residues long. The CDR3 here is CASSPGQGSRSGNTIYF. The CDR3 DNA is TGTGCCAGCAGCCCAGGACAGGGAAGTCGTTCTGGAAACACCATATATTTT.

This chain links TRBV5-1 with TRBJ2-2, with 9 bases aligning to TRBD1. Germline V gene data show CDR1 as SGHRS and CDR2 as YFSETQ. This CDR3 comprises 16 residues. The V gene end was trimmed by 3 bases and the J gene end by 7 bases; junction bases not matched to a gene: 10. Here the CDR3 reads CASSSPGTGRLGELFF. The CDR3 region has the DNA TGCGCCAGCAGCTCCCCCGGGACAGGGAGACTCGGGGAGCTGTTTTTT. The variable domain in full, with the rest retrieved from reference TRBV5-1 and TRBJ2-2, is KAGVTQTPRYLIKTRGQQVTLSCSPISGHRSVSWYQQTPGQGLQFLFEYFSETQRNKGNFPGRFSGRQFSNSRSEMNVSTLELGDSALYLCASSSPGTGRLGELFFGEGSRLTVL.

The chain has TRBV4-1 and TRBJ1-1, with TRBD1 matching over 8 bases. The CDR3 extends over 15 amino acids. CDR1 is MGHRA, CDR2 YSYEKL, per germline. V trimming: 2 bases; J trimming: 2 bases; junction bases outside the gene matches: 4. The CDR3 DNA reads as TGCGCCAGCAGCCAACAGGGGGCCGTAAACACTGAAGCTTTCTTT. It encodes CASSQQGAVNTEAFF.